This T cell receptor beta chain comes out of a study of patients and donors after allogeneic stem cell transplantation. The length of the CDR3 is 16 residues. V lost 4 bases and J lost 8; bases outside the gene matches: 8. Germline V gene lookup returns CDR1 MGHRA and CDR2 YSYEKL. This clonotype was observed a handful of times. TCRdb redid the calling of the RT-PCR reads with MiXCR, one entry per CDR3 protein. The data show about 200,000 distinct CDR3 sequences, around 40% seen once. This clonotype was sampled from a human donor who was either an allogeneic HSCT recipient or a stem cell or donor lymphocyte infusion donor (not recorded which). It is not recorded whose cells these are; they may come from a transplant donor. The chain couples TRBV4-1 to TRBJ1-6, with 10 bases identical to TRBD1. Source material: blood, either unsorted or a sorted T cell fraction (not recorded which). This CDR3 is CASSPSGTGEHSPLHF. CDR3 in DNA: TGCGCCAGCAGCCCATCGGGGACAGGGGAGCATTCACCCCTCCACTTT.